Shown below are 8 T cell receptor beta chains from a single sample sequenced in a study of cytomegalovirus exposure and HLA in healthy donors. The PCR made use of 60 Vbeta and 13 Jbeta primers. Only in-frame clones appear in the TCRdb table, and some are missing; sequencing was by immunoSEQ multiplex PCR. The sample gives fewer than 200,000 clones, about 83% of which show up once; approximately 0.85% is in the top ten. Material: PBMCs. All receptors derive from a young woman in good health and CMV-seronegative.

The chain carries TRBV7-9 and TRBJ2-5, with 9 bases fitting TRBD1. The DNA end favors TRBJ2-7, so the J call may be wrong. Per germline, CDR1 SEHNR and CDR2 FQNEAQ (reference sequence). The CDR3 totals 16 residues. The CDR3 reads CASSHPPGTGIYEQYF. The CDR3 coding sequence is TGTGCCAGCAGCCACCCTCCCGGGACAGGGATTTACGAGCAGTACTTC.

For this clone: The identical CDR3 is also encoded by other nucleotide sequences in the sample. The rearrangement joins TRBV5-1 to TRBJ1-6; perhaps TRBD1 as D (5 bases). Per the germline V gene, CDR1 is SGHRS and CDR2 is YFSETQ. Trimming took 2 bases from V and 7 from J, leaving 10 bases between them. The CDR3 has 14 residues. Here the CDR3 DNA reads TGCGCCAGCAGCTTAGACAGCCTAAATTCACCCCTCCACTTT. This encodes CASSLDSLNSPLHF.

This clone has only a few counts. This chain connects TRBV5-1 to TRBJ1-1; 7 bases agree with TRBD1. This CDR3 has 13 amino acids. Germline V gene data show CDR1 as SGHRS and CDR2 as YFSETQ. With V trimmed by 4 bases and J by 6 bases, 6 bases remained unmatched. The CDR3 bases are TGCGCCAGCAGCAAGGGGGCAGGGGCTGAAGCTTTCTTT. Translating it yields CASSKGAGAEAFF.

This clone has more than one count but fewer than ten. This chain links TRBV4-3 with TRBJ1-6, with D perhaps matching TRBD1 (6 bases). Germline V lookup: CDR1 LGHNA, CDR2 YSLEER. The V and J ends lost 0 bases and 7 bases respectively, with 13 bases between them. This CDR3 is 16 amino acids long. CDR3 DNA: TGCGCCAGCAGCCAAGATCGAGGGACATTGAATTCACCCCTCCACTTT. Its translation: CASSQDRGTLNSPLHF.

V and J are TRBV5-8 and TRBJ2-2, with 10 bases fitting TRBD1. With V trimmed by 4 bases and J by 6 bases, 6 bases remained unmatched. Germline V gives CDR1 SGHTS, CDR2 YDEGEE. The CDR3 is made up of 15 amino acids. The DNA of the CDR3 is TGTGCCAGCAGCCGACAGGGGGCTATTTCCGGGGAGCTGTTTTTT. It translates to CASSRQGAISGELFF.

The chain joins TRBV19 to TRBJ1-2, with 8 bases lining up with TRBD1. This CDR3 region has 12 residues. Trimming at V came to 5 bases and at J to 8 bases, leaving 4 bases not matched to a gene. Germline CDR1 is LNHDA and CDR2 is SQIVND (reference sequence). CDR3 DNA: TGTGCCAGTAGTTTACAGGGGGTCGGCTACACCTTC. Encoded protein: CASSLQGVGYTF.

This chain joins TRBV6-5 and TRBJ2-1; TRBD2 matches 9 bases. V lost 7 bases and J lost 6; bases outside the gene matches: 7. The CDR3 totals 14 residues. CDR1 and CDR2 (germline): MNHEY, SVGAGI. The DNA of the CDR3 is TGTGCCAGCAATGGCGGGGGGGGCTTCAATGAGCAGTTCTTC. Translating gives CASNGGGGFNEQFF.

The chain uses TRBV5-1 and TRBJ2-7; unclear D gene. The length of the CDR3 is 11 residues. The ends were cut back, 4 bases at V and 1 base at J, with 3 bases in the middle. Germline V gene data show CDR1 as SGHRS and CDR2 as YFSETQ. The chain's CDR3 is CASSTSYEQYF. The CDR3 DNA follows: TGCGCCAGCAGCACTTCCTACGAGCAGTACTTC. Based on the CDR3 plus reference TRBV5-1 and TRBJ2-7, the full variable domain is KAGVTQTPRYLIKTRGQQVTLSCSPISGHRSVSWYQQTPGQGLQFLFEYFSETQRNKGNFPGRFSGRQFSNSRSEMNVSTLELGDSALYLCASSTSYEQYFGPGTRLTVT.